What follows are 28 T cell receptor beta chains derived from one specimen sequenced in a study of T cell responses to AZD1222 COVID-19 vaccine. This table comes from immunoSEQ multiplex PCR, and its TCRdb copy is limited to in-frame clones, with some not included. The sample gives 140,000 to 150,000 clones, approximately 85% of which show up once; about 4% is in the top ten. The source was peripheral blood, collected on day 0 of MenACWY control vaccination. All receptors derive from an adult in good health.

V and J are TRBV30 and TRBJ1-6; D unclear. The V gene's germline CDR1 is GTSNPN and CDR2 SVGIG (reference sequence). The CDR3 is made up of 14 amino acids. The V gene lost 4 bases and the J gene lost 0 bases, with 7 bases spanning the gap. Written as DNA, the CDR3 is TGTGCCTGGAAAGGGATCTCCTATAATTCACCCCTCCACTTT. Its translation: CAWKGISYNSPLHF.

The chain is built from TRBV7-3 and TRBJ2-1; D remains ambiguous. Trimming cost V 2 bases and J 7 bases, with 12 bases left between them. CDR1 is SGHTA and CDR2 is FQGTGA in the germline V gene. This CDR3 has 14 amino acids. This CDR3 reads CASSLGPQVNEQFF. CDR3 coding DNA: TGTGCCAGCAGCTTAGGGCCTCAGGTAAATGAGCAGTTCTTC.

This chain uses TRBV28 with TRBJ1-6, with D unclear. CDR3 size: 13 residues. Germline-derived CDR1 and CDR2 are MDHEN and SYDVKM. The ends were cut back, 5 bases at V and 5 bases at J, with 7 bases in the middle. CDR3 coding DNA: TGTGCCAGCAGTCCACAAAATAATTCACCCCTCCACTTT. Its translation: CASSPQNNSPLHF.

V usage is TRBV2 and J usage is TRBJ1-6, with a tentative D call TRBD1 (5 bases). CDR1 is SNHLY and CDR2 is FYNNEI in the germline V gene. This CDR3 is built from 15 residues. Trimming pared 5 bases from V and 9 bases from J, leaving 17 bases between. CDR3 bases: TGTGCCAGCAGTATACGGACCGCTAGGGGTTCACCCCTCCACTTT. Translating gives CASSIRTARGSPLHF. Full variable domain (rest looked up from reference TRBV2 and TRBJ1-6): EPEVTQTPSHQVTQMGQEVILRCVPISNHLYFYWYRQILGQKVEFLVSFYNNEISEKSEIFDDQFSVERPDGSNFTLKIRSTKLEDSAMYFCASSIRTARGSPLHFGNGTRLTVT.

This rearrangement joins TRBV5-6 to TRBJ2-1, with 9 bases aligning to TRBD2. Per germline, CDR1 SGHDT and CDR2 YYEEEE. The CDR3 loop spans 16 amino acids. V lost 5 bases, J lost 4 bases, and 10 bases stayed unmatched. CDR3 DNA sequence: TGTGCCAGCAGGCCCATGGCGGGGGGGTTATACAATGAGCAGTTCTTC. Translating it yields CASRPMAGGLYNEQFF.

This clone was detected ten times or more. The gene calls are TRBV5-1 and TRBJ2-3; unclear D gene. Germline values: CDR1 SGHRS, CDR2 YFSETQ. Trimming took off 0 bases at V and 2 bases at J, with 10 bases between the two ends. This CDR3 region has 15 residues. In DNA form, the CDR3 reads TGCGCCAGCAGCTTGGGAGGCAGTCCCACAGATACGCAGTATTTT. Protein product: CASSLGGSPTDTQYF.

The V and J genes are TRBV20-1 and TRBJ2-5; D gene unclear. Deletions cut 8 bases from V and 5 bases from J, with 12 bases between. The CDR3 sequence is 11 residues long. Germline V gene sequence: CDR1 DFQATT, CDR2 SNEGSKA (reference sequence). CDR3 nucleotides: TGCAGTACGGGCCTCGGGGAGACCCAGTACTTC. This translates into CSTGLGETQYF.

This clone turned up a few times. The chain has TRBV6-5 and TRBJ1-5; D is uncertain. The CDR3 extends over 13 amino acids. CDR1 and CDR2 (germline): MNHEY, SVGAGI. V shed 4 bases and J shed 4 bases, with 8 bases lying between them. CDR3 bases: TGTGCCAGCAGTTTACATCAGAATCAGCCCCAGCATTTT. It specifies CASSLHQNQPQHF.

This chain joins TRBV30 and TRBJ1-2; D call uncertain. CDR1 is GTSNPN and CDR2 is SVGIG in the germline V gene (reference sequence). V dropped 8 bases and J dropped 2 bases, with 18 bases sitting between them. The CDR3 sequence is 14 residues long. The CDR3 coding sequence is TGTGCCGCAGCCGCCCTAAGATCCAACTATGGCTACACCTTC. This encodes CAAAALRSNYGYTF.

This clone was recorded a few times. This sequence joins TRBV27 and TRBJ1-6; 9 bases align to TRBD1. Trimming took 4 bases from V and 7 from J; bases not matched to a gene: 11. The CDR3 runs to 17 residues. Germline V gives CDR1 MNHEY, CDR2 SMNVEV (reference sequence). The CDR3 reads CASSSLPGQGPNSPLHF. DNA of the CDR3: TGTGCCAGCAGTTCGTTGCCGGGACAGGGCCCGAATTCACCCCTCCACTTT.

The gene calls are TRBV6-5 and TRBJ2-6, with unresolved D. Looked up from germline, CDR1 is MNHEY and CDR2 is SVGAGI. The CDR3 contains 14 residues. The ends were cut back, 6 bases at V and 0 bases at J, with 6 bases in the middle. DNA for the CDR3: TGTGCCAGCAGCCGGTTCTCTGGGGCCAACGTCCTGACTTTC. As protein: CASSRFSGANVLTF.

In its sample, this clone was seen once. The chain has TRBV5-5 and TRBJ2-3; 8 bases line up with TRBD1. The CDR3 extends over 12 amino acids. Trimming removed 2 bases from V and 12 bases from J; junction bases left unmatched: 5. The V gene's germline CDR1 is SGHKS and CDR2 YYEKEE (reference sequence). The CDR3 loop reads CASSFRTGSQYF. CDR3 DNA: TGTGCCAGCAGCTTTCGGACAGGGTCCCAGTATTTT.

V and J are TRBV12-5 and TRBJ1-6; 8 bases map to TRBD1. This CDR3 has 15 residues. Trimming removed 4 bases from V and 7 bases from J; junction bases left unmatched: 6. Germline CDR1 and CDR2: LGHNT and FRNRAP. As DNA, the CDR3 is TGTGCTAGTGGTTCCGGGACAGGTAGCAATTCACCCCTCCACTTT. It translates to CASGSGTGSNSPLHF.

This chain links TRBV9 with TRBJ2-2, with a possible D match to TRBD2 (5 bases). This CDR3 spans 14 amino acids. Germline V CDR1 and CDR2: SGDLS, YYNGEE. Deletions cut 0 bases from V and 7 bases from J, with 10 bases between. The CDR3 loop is CASSVELVNGELFF. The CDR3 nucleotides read TGTGCCAGCAGCGTAGAACTAGTTAACGGGGAGCTGTTTTTT.

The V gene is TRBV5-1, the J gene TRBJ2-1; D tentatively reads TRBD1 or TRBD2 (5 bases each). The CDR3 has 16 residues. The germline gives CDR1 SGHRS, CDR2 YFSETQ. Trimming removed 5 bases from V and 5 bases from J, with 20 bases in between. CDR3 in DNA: TGCGCCAGCAGTCGGGACCTAGTGAGGGGAAACAATGAGCAGTTCTTC. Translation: CASSRDLVRGNNEQFF.

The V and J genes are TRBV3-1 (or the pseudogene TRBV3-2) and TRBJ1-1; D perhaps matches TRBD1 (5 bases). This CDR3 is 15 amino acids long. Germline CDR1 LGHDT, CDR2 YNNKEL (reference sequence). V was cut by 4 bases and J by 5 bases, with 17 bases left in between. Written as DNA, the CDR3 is TGTGCCAGCAGCCCCCACAGGAGCGGGGGAACTGAAGCTTTCTTT. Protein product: CASSPHRSGGTEAFF.

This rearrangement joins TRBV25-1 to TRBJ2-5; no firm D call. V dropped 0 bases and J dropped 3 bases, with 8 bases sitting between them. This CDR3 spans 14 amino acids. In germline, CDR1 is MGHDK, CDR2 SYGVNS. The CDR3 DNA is TGTGCCAGCAGTGAATACGCAGTAAAAGAGACCCAGTACTTC. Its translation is CASSEYAVKETQYF.

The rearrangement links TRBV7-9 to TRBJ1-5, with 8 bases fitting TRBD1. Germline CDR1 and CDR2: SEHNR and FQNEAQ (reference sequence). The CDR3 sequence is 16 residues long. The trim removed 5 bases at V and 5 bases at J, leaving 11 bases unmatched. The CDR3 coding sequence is TGTGCCAGCAGCCCCGGACAGGGCCTTAGGGATCAGCCCCAGCATTTT. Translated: CASSPGQGLRDQPQHF.

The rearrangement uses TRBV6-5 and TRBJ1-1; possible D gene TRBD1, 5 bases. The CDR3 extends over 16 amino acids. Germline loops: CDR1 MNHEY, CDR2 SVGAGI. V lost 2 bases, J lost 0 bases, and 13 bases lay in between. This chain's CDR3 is CASSYTGATMNTEAFF. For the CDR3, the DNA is TGTGCCAGCAGTTACACCGGGGCGACGATGAACACTGAAGCTTTCTTT.

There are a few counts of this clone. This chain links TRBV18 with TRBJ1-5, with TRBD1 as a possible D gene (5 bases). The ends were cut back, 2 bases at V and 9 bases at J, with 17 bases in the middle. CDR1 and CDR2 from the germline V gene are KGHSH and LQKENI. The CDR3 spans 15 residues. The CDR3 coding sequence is TGTGCCAGCTCACCAGCCGGGGACCCCAAGGGGCCCCAGCATTTT. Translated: CASSPAGDPKGPQHF.

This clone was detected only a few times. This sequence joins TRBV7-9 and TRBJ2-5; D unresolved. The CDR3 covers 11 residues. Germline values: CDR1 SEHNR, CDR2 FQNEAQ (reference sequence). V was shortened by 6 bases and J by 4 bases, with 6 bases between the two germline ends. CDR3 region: CASSSGETQYF. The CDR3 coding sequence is TGTGCCAGCAGTTCCGGAGAGACCCAGTACTTC.

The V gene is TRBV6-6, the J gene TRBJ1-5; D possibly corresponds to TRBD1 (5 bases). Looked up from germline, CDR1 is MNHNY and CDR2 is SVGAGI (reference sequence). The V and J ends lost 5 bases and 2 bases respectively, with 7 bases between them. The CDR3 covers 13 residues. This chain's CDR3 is CASSRDRNQPQHF. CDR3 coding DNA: TGTGCCAGCAGTCGGGACCGCAATCAGCCCCAGCATTTT.

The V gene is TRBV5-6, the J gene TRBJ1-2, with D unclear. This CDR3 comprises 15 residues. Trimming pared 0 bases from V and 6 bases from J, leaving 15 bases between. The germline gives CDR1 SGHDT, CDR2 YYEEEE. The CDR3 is CASSLEGTRVHGYTF. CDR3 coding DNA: TGTGCCAGCAGCTTGGAGGGTACGCGAGTACATGGCTACACCTTC.

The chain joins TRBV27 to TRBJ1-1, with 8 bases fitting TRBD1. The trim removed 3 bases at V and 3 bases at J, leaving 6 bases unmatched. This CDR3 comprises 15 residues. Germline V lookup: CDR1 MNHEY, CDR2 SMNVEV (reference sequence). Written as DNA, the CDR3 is TGTGCCAGCAGTTTCGTTGACAGGGGAGACACTGAAGCTTTCTTT. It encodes CASSFVDRGDTEAFF.

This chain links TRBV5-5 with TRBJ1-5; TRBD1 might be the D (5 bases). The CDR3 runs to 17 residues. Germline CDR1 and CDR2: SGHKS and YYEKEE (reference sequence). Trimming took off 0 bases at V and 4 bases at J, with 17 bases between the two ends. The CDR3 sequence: CASSLVAQLEGNQPQHF. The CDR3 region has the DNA TGTGCCAGCAGCTTGGTAGCTCAACTCGAGGGGAATCAGCCCCAGCATTTT.

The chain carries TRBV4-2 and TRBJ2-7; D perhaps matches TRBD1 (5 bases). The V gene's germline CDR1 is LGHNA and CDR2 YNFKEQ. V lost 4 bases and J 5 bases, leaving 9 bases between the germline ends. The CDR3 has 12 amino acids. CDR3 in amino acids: CASSLQGNEQYF. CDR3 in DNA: TGTGCCAGCAGCCTCCAGGGAAACGAGCAGTACTTC.

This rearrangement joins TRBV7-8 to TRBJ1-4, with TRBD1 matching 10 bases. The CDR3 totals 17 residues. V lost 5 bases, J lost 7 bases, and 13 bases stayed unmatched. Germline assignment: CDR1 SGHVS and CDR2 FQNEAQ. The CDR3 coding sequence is TGTGCCAGCAGCGAGCTTGGAACGGGGACAGGGGCTGAAAAACTGTTTTTT. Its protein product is CASSELGTGTGAEKLFF. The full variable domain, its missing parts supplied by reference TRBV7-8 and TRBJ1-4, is GAGVSQSPRYKVAKRGQDVALRCDPISGHVSLFWYQQALGQGPEFLTYFQNEAQLDKSGLPSDRFFAERPEGSVSTLKIQRTQQEDSAVYLCASSELGTGTGAEKLFFGSGTQLSVL.

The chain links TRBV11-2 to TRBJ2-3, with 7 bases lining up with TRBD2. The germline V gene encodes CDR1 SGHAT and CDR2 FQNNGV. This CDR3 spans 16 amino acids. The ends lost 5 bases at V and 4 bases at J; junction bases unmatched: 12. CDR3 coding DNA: TGTGCCAGCAGCACCCCCGACGGGGGGTTGGCAGATACGCAGTATTTT. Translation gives CASSTPDGGLADTQYF. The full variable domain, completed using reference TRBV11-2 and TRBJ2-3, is EAGVAQSPRYKIIEKRQSVAFWCNPISGHATLYWYQQILGQGPKLLIQFQNNGVVDDSQLPKDRFSAERLKGVDSTLKIQPAKLEDSAVYLCASSTPDGGLADTQYFGPGTRLTVL.